This T cell receptor (beta chain) was sequenced in a study of cytotoxic CD8 clonotypes in ibrutinib-treated CLL. This CDR3 region has 16 residues. Germline-derived CDR1 and CDR2 are SGHKS and YYEKEE (reference sequence). V lost 3 bases to trimming and J lost 5 bases; unmatched junction nucleotides: 12. The method was immunoSEQ multiplex PCR; TCRdb's version includes in-frame clones alone and lacks a portion of them. The sample includes about 120,000 clones, 45% to 65% of them seen just once. V gene TRBV5-5 combines with J gene TRBJ2-5; 8 nucleotides align to TRBD1. This TCR derives from a human donor with chronic lymphocytic leukemia. The sample here was PBMCs, taken after 24 months of ibrutinib treatment. The CDR3: CASSSDRATMRETQYF. CDR3 DNA sequence: TGTGCCAGCAGCTCGGACAGGGCAACAATGCGGGAGACCCAGTACTTC.